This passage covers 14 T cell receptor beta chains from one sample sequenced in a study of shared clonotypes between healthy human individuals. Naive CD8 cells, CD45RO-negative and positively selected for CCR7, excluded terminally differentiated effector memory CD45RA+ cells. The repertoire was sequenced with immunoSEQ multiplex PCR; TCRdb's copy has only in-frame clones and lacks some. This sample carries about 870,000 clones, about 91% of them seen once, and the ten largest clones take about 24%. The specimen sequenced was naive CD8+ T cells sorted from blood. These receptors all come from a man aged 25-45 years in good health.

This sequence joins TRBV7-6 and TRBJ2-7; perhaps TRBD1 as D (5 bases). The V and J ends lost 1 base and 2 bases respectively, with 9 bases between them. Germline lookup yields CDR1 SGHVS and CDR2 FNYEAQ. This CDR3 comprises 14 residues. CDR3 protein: CASSLGPRAYEQYF. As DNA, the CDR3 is TGTGCCAGCAGCTTAGGTCCCAGGGCCTACGAGCAGTACTTC.

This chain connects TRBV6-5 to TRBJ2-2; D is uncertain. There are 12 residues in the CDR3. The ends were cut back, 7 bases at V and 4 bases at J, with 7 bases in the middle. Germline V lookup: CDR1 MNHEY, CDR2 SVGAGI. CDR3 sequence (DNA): TGTGCCAGCAACCTCCCCACCGGGGAGCTGTTTTTT. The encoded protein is CASNLPTGELFF.

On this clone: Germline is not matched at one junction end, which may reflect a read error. The CDR3 nucleotides read TGTGCTAGCAGCTGGAAGTTAGACAGGAACGAAGAGACCCAGTACTTC. Translating gives CASSWKLDRNEETQYF. This chain joins TRBV7-7 and TRBJ2-5, with D possibly TRBD1 on 6 matching bases. The CDR3 consists of 16 residues. The germline CDR1 and CDR2 sequences are SSHAT and FNYEAQ (reference sequence).

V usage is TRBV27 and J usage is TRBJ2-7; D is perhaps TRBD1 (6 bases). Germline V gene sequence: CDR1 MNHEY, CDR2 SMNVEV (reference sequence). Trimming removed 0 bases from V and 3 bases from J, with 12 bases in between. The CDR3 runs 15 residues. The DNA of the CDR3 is TGTGCCAGCAGTTTATCCGGGACAAATTACTACGAGCAGTACTTC. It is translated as CASSLSGTNYYEQYF.

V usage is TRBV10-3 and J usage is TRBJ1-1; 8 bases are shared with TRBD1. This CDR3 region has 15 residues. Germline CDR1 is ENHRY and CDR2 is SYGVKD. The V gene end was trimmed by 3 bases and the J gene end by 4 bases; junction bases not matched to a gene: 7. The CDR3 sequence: CAISDRGLLGTEAFF. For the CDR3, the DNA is TGTGCCATCAGTGACAGGGGGCTGTTAGGCACTGAAGCTTTCTTT.

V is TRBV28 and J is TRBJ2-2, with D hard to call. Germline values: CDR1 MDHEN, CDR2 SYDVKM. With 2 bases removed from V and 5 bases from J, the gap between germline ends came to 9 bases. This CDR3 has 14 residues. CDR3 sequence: CASSLGVETGELFF. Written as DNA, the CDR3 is TGTGCCAGCAGTTTAGGAGTAGAAACCGGGGAGCTGTTTTTT.

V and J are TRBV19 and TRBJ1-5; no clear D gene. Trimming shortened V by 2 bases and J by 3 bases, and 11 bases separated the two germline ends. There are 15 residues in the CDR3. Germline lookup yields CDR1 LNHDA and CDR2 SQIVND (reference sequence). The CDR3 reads CASSIPQDDNQPQHF. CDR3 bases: TGTGCCAGTAGTATACCCCAGGACGACAATCAGCCCCAGCATTTT. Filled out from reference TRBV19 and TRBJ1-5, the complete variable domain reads DGGITQSPKYLFRKEGQNVTLSCEQNLNHDAMYWYRQDPGQGLRLIYYSQIVNDFQKGDIAEGYSVSREKKESFPLTVTSAQKNPTAFYLCASSIPQDDNQPQHFGDGTRLSIL.

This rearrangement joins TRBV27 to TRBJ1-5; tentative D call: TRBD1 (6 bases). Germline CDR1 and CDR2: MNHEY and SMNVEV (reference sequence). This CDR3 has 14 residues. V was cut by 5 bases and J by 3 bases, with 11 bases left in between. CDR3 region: CASSEDRVNQPQHF. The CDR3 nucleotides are TGTGCCAGCAGTGAGGACAGAGTCAATCAGCCCCAGCATTTT.

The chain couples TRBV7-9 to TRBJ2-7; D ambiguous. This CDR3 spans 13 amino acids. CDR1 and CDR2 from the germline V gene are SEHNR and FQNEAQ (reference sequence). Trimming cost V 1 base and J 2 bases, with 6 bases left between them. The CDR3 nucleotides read TGTGCCAGCAGCTTAGGTTCCCCCTACGAGCAGTACTTC. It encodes CASSLGSPYEQYF.

CDR3 sequence (DNA): TGTGCCAGCAGCTTACCTGAAGCTTTCTTT. It specifies CASSLPEAFF. The chain has TRBV7-9 and TRBJ1-1; D is unresolved. The V and J ends lost 2 bases and 6 bases respectively, with 1 base between them. The CDR3 consists of 10 residues. CDR1 and CDR2 (germline): SEHNR, FQNEAQ (reference sequence).

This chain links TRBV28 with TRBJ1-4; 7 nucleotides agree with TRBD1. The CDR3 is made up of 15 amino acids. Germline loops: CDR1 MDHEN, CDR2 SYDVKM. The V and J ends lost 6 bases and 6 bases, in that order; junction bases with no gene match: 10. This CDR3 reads CASSSRRDSDEKLFF. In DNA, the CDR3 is TGTGCCAGCAGCTCCAGACGGGACAGCGATGAAAAACTGTTTTTT.

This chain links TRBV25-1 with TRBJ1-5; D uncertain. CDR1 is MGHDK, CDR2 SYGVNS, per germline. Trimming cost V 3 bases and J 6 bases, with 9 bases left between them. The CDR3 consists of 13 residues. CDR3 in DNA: TGTGCCAGCAGTGATGCCGAGGGTCAGCCCCAGCATTTT. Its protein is CASSDAEGQPQHF.

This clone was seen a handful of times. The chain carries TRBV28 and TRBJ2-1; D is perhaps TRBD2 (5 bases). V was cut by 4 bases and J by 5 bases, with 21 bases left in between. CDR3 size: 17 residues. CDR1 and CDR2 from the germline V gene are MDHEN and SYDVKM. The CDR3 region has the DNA TGTGCCAGCAGTTCCACCTCTAGTCCGACTAAAAACAATGAGCAGTTCTTC. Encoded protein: CASSSTSSPTKNNEQFF.

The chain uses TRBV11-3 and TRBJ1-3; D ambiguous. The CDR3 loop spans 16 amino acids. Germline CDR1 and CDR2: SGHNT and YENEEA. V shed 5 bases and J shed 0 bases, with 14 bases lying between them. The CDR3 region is CASSLRSRNSGNTIYF. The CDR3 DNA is TGTGCCAGCAGCCTGCGGTCCCGTAACTCTGGAAACACCATATATTTT.